The 19 T cell receptor beta chains listed next were all sequenced from one sample in a study of blood T cell repertoires in COVID-19. The assay was immunoSEQ multiplex PCR, and TCRdb's table has in-frame clones only and misses some. The sample shows 450,000 to 500,000 clones, approximately 85% of them seen only once. Sequencing input: peripheral blood. These receptors all stem from a human donor in a cohort sampled during active COVID-19.

This clone was recorded once. The V and J genes are TRBV7-8 and TRBJ2-7; D is uncertain. CDR1 is SGHVS and CDR2 is FQNEAQ in the germline V gene. This CDR3 spans 12 amino acids. V was pared by 11 bases and J by 0 bases, with 11 bases between. CDR3 nucleotide sequence: TGTGCCGTCGGTCGTAGCTCCTACGAGCAGTACTTC. Translation: CAVGRSSYEQYF.

The chain links TRBV14 to TRBJ2-2, with no clear D. V dropped 2 bases and J dropped 4 bases, with 8 bases sitting between them. The CDR3 consists of 14 residues. The V gene's germline CDR1 is SGHDN and CDR2 FVKESK. The CDR3 coding sequence is TGTGCCAGCAGCCAATCACGGAGCACCGGGGAGCTGTTTTTT. It encodes CASSQSRSTGELFF.

The chain joins TRBV9 to TRBJ2-1, with 10 bases lining up with TRBD1. Per germline, CDR1 SGDLS and CDR2 YYNGEE. The CDR3 runs to 15 residues. Trimming took 4 bases from V and 8 from J; bases not matched to a gene: 9. In DNA, the CDR3 is TGTGCCAGCAGCCCGCGGACAGGGGGATCTGATGAGCAGTTCTTC. Its protein is CASSPRTGGSDEQFF.

With regard to this clone: Other DNA sequences in the sample encode the same CDR3. The chain combines TRBV27 with TRBJ1-1, with 7 nucleotides matching TRBD1. This CDR3 has 15 residues. V shed 3 bases, J shed 0 bases, and the junction held 4 bases outside the gene matches. Germline V gives CDR1 MNHEY, CDR2 SMNVEV (reference sequence). DNA for the CDR3: TGTGCCAGCAGTTTTTTAGACAGGGTGAACACTGAAGCTTTCTTT. Translated, it gives CASSFLDRVNTEAFF.

The chain links TRBV15 to TRBJ1-1; D not resolved. This CDR3 region has 13 residues. The V and J ends lost 4 bases and 1 base respectively, with 7 bases between them. Per germline, CDR1 LNHNV and CDR2 YYDKDF (reference sequence). The CDR3 loop reads CATSTRGNTEAFF. The CDR3, as DNA: TGTGCCACCAGCACACGGGGGAACACTGAAGCTTTCTTT.

This clone was observed once. The gene calls are TRBV12-3 or TRBV12-4 and TRBJ2-7, with D perhaps TRBD2 (5 bases). V was clipped by 3 bases and J by 6 bases, with 12 bases between them. The CDR3 sequence is 13 residues long. The CDR3 loop reads CASSFWGTSEQYF. CDR3 nucleotides: TGTGCCAGCAGTTTTTGGGGTACTAGCGAGCAGTACTTC.

Comments on this clone: The identical CDR3 is also encoded by other nucleotide sequences in the sample. The rearrangement joins TRBV29-1 to TRBJ1-1; the match to TRBD1 covers 8 bases. The CDR3 is made up of 13 amino acids. The germline CDR1 and CDR2 sequences are SQVTM and ANQGSEA. With V trimmed by 7 bases and J by 1 base, 5 bases remained unmatched. The CDR3 nucleotides are TGCAGCGCCGACAGGGGTGGGAACACTGAAGCTTTCTTT. This encodes CSADRGGNTEAFF.

The chain joins TRBV9 to TRBJ1-2, with D perhaps TRBD1 (6 bases). This CDR3 region has 14 residues. Trimming cost V 3 bases and J 0 bases, with 9 bases left between them. Per germline, CDR1 SGDLS and CDR2 YYNGEE. The CDR3 here is CASSATGTNYGYTF. In DNA, the CDR3 is TGTGCCAGCAGCGCTACAGGGACTAACTATGGCTACACCTTC.

The rearrangement links TRBV19 to TRBJ2-3; a possible D gene is TRBD1 (6 bases). V was shortened by 5 bases and J by 1 base, with 10 bases between the two germline ends. The CDR3 contains 14 residues. Germline CDR1 reads LNHDA; CDR2 reads SQIVND (reference sequence). CDR3 region: CASSEGVGTDTQYF. The CDR3, as DNA: TGTGCCAGTAGTGAGGGGGTCGGCACAGATACGCAGTATTTT.

Concerning this clone: Other DNA sequences within the sample encode an identical CDR3. Here the CDR3 reads CASSTTSGRPNEQFF. In DNA, the CDR3 is TGTGCCAGTAGTACGACTAGCGGGAGACCCAATGAGCAGTTCTTC. This chain links TRBV19 with TRBJ2-1, with 12 bases that match TRBD2. Looked up from germline, CDR1 is LNHDA and CDR2 is SQIVND (reference sequence). This CDR3 has 15 residues. The trim removed 4 bases at V and 6 bases at J, leaving 4 bases unmatched.

This chain connects TRBV27 to TRBJ1-1; no definite D call. The CDR3 is 13 residues long. CDR1 is MNHEY, CDR2 SMNVEV, per germline (reference sequence). The germline V and J ends were trimmed by 6 bases and 5 bases, with 13 bases remaining between them. The CDR3 nucleotides read TGTGCCAGCAGCCCGGCGGGGTGGACTGAAGCTTTCTTT. Translating it yields CASSPAGWTEAFF.

In the case of this clone: This same CDR3 is encoded by further DNA sequences in the sample. V is TRBV30 and J is TRBJ1-5; the match to TRBD1 covers 8 bases. The CDR3 has 15 residues. The ends lost 0 bases at V and 6 bases at J; junction bases unmatched: 7. CDR1 is GTSNPN, CDR2 SVGIG, per germline (reference sequence). CDR3 sequence (DNA): TGTGCCTGGAGTGTACTTGGACAGGGTAGTCAGCCCCAGCATTTT. It is translated as CAWSVLGQGSQPQHF.

This clone has more than one count but fewer than ten. The CDR3 loop reads CASSLAGTGPYEQYF. Written as DNA, the CDR3 is TGTGCCAGCAGCTTAGCCGGGACAGGGCCCTACGAGCAGTACTTC. V gene TRBV7-2 combines with J gene TRBJ2-7; 9 bases are shared with TRBD1. This CDR3 comprises 15 residues. Losses at the gene ends were 0 bases for V and 2 bases for J; bases not matched to a gene: 2. The V gene's germline CDR1 is SGHTA and CDR2 FQGNSA.

The chain uses TRBV6-4 and TRBJ2-1; possibly TRBD2 for D (5 bases). This CDR3 is built from 13 residues. V lost 5 bases and J lost 7, with 12 bases in between. Germline CDR1 is MRHNA and CDR2 is SNTAGT. CDR3 sequence (DNA): TGTGCCAGCAGTAGGGAGTTCGGGAATGAGCAGTTCTTC. Encoded protein: CASSREFGNEQFF.

The V gene is TRBV7-2, the J gene TRBJ2-5, with 9 positions matching TRBD2. V was pared by 2 bases and J by 3 bases, with 4 bases of the junction left unmatched. Germline loops: CDR1 SGHTA, CDR2 FQGNSA. The CDR3 is made up of 15 amino acids. CDR3 bases: TGTGCCAGCAGCTTACGGACTAGCGTTGAAGAGACCCAGTACTTC. Translation gives CASSLRTSVEETQYF.

The chain combines TRBV4-1 with TRBJ2-7, with D uncertain. CDR1 and CDR2 from the germline V gene are MGHRA and YSYEKL. CDR3 length: 16 amino acids. The V and J ends lost 4 bases and 0 bases respectively, with 16 bases between them. The CDR3 region has the DNA TGCGCCAGCAGCCGCAACCCCAGCGAAAGCTCCTACGAGCAGTACTTC. Its translation is CASSRNPSESSYEQYF.

This sequence joins TRBV9 and TRBJ1-2; 8 bases align to TRBD1. The CDR3 has 14 residues. J lost 7 bases, V lost 3 bases, and 8 bases had no gene match. The germline V gene has CDR1 SGDLS and CDR2 YYNGEE. CDR3 region: CASSGLGQGSGYTF. DNA of the CDR3: TGTGCCAGCAGCGGACTCGGACAGGGAAGTGGCTACACCTTC.

This clone was observed a few times. The chain combines TRBV12-5 with TRBJ1-1; 7 bases fit TRBD1. Trimming at V came to 0 bases and at J to 7 bases, leaving 11 bases not matched to a gene. This CDR3 contains 16 residues. In germline, CDR1 is LGHNT, CDR2 FRNRAP. The CDR3 DNA follows: TGTGCTAGTGGTTTGGTACTAGGGGGCGGTGGAATTGAAGCTTTCTTT. Translated: CASGLVLGGGGIEAFF.

The chain employs TRBV28 and TRBJ2-5; possible D gene TRBD1, 6 bases. Looked up from germline, CDR1 is MDHEN and CDR2 is SYDVKM. Trimming removed 5 bases from V and 3 bases from J, with 16 bases in between. This CDR3 spans 15 amino acids. The DNA of the CDR3 is TGTGCCAGCAGTGCACAGGGAAATCAAAAAGAGACCCAGTACTTC. Translating gives CASSAQGNQKETQYF.